Listed here are 19 T cell receptor beta chains from one sample, sequenced in a study of blood T cell repertoires in COVID-19. Produced via immunoSEQ multiplex PCR; TCRdb's table is partial and in-frame only. Counted here are about 480,000 clones, 80% to 90% occurring once; the ten biggest clones make up about 4.5%. Input material: peripheral blood. The receptors were gathered from a woman in her 30s with acute or convalescent COVID-19.

The chain links TRBV11-2 to TRBJ2-7; D is ambiguous. CDR1 is SGHAT, CDR2 FQNNGV, per germline. Trimming left V 0 bases short and J 7 bases short, with 7 bases between. This CDR3 contains 12 residues. For the CDR3, the DNA is TGTGCCAGCAGCTTAGAGCGCCGAGAGCAGTACTTC. It translates to CASSLERREQYF.

In this sample, this clone turned up once. The chain couples TRBV6-5 to TRBJ2-7, with TRBD1 identical over 9 bases. CDR1 MNHEY and CDR2 SVGAGI come from the germline V gene. The CDR3 covers 13 residues. V gave up 6 bases and J gave up 5 bases; unmatched junction bases: 5. For the CDR3, the DNA is TGTGCCAGCAGGGGGACAGGGTTCGACGAGCAGTACTTC. As protein: CASRGTGFDEQYF.

This chain links TRBV7-8 with TRBJ2-3; tentatively, D is TRBD1 (5 bases). V was shortened by 3 bases and J by 4 bases, with 17 bases between the two germline ends. The germline V gene encodes CDR1 SGHVS and CDR2 FQNEAQ. The CDR3 is made up of 16 amino acids. The CDR3 sequence: CASSLTALRSSDTQYF. CDR3 in DNA: TGTGCCAGCAGCTTGACAGCCCTAAGATCTTCAGATACGCAGTATTTT.

This clone occurred once. The chain employs TRBV6-5 and TRBJ1-2; TRBD1 matches at 7 bases. Germline assignment: CDR1 MNHEY and CDR2 SVGAGI. The CDR3 is made up of 15 amino acids. V shed 2 bases, J shed 3 bases, and the junction held 6 bases outside the gene matches. Here the CDR3 reads CASSYEGRGDYGYTF. CDR3 in DNA: TGTGCCAGCAGTTACGAGGGCAGGGGGGACTATGGCTACACCTTC.

The V and J genes are TRBV28 and TRBJ2-1; TRBD1 matches at 7 bases. V was pared by 1 base and J by 0 bases, with 6 bases of the junction left unmatched. In germline, CDR1 is MDHEN, CDR2 SYDVKM. The CDR3 runs 17 residues. CDR3 DNA sequence: TGTGCCAGCAGTTTATTGACAGGGAGAGGCTCCTACAATGAGCAGTTCTTC. Translation: CASSLLTGRGSYNEQFF.

The chain combines TRBV20-1 with TRBJ2-1; possible D gene TRBD1, 6 bases. CDR3 length equals 10 residues. Germline V gene sequence: CDR1 DFQATT, CDR2 SNEGSKA (reference sequence). V dropped 6 bases and J dropped 7 bases, with 7 bases sitting between them. This CDR3 is CSAQGNEQFF. The CDR3 bases are TGCAGTGCACAGGGTAATGAGCAGTTCTTC.

The J gene is TRBJ2-1, the V gene TRBV2; 7 bases are a match to TRBD2. Germline V gene lookup returns CDR1 SNHLY and CDR2 FYNNEI. J lost 5 bases, V lost 0 bases, and 13 bases had no gene match. The CDR3 length is 18 residues. This CDR3 reads CASSEAIGLRGVNNEQFF. In DNA form, the CDR3 reads TGTGCCAGCAGTGAAGCGATAGGGTTACGGGGGGTAAACAATGAGCAGTTCTTC.

The chain employs TRBV6-2 or TRBV6-3 and TRBJ2-7, with D perhaps matching TRBD1 (6 bases). V was clipped by 6 bases and J by 3 bases, with 15 bases between them. Germline V CDR1 and CDR2: MNHEY, SVGEGT. The CDR3 length is 14 residues. CDR3 residues: CASSRGQRNYEQYF. CDR3 nucleotides: TGTGCCAGCAGCCGAGGACAGAGGAACTACGAGCAGTACTTC.

This chain links TRBV12-5 with TRBJ1-2, with D possibly matching TRBD1 (5 bases). Germline CDR1 is LGHNT and CDR2 is FRNRAP. The V and J ends lost 0 bases and 4 bases respectively, with 15 bases between them. The CDR3 sequence is 16 residues long. The CDR3 DNA follows: TGTGCTAGTGGTTTGGTACTTGGGGCGCGAGTCTATGGCTACACCTTC. Translation: CASGLVLGARVYGYTF.

This chain connects TRBV19 to TRBJ2-7, with 12 positions matching TRBD2. Germline-derived CDR1 and CDR2 are LNHDA and SQIVND (reference sequence). V gave up 5 bases and J gave up 3 bases; unmatched junction bases: 5. This CDR3 has 15 amino acids. This CDR3 reads CASSPRTSGVYEQYF. CDR3 nucleotides: TGTGCCAGTAGTCCACGGACTAGCGGGGTCTACGAGCAGTACTTC.

The rearrangement joins TRBV2 to TRBJ2-2; D is perhaps TRBD1 (6 bases). The V end was cut by 3 bases, the J end by 1 base, with 9 bases between. The CDR3 totals 15 residues. The V gene's germline CDR1 is SNHLY and CDR2 FYNNEI. The CDR3: CASSEDRLNTGELFF. DNA of the CDR3: TGTGCCAGCAGTGAGGACAGATTGAACACCGGGGAGCTGTTTTTT.

This clone is a singleton in its sample. The genes are TRBV2 and TRBJ2-5, with D possibly matching TRBD2 (7 bases). Germline values: CDR1 SNHLY, CDR2 FYNNEI. V dropped 7 bases and J dropped 5 bases, with 14 bases sitting between them. The CDR3 has 13 residues. The CDR3 sequence: CASNRGGLETQYF. DNA for the CDR3: TGTGCCAGCAATAGGGGGGGCCTGGAGACCCAGTACTTC.

V is TRBV30 and J is TRBJ1-1, with D tentatively TRBD1 (5 bases). Germline values: CDR1 GTSNPN, CDR2 SVGIG (reference sequence). The V and J ends lost 2 bases and 0 bases respectively, with 10 bases between them. The CDR3 length is 14 residues. The CDR3 DNA is TGTGCCTGGAGTTACGACAGCATGAACACTGAAGCTTTCTTT. As protein: CAWSYDSMNTEAFF.

The chain recombines TRBV14 with TRBJ1-2; D is unclear. Looked up from germline, CDR1 is SGHDN and CDR2 is FVKESK. V gave up 1 base and J gave up 5 bases, with 5 bases separating them. The CDR3 has 12 amino acids. The chain's CDR3 is CASSQARYGYTF. In DNA, the CDR3 is TGTGCCAGCAGCCAAGCCAGGTATGGCTACACCTTC.

V and J are TRBV14 and TRBJ2-7, with 10 bases aligning to TRBD2. The CDR3 contains 14 residues. The J segment lost 6 bases and the V segment lost 2 bases, leaving 4 bases of the junction unmatched. The germline gives CDR1 SGHDN, CDR2 FVKESK. DNA for the CDR3: TGTGCCAGCAGCCAATATTCTAGCGGGGGCGAGCAGTACTTC. This codes for CASSQYSSGGEQYF. Combining the CDR3 with reference TRBV14 and TRBJ2-7 gives the whole variable domain EAGVTQFPSHSVIEKGQTVTLRCDPISGHDNLYWYRRVMGKEIKFLLHFVKESKQDESGMPNNRFLAERTGGTYSTLKVQPAELEDSGVYFCASSQYSSGGEQYFGPGTRLTVT.

The DNA of the CDR3 is TGTGCCAGTAGTATAAAACAGGGCTACGAGCAGTACTTC. The encoded protein is CASSIKQGYEQYF. The chain recombines TRBV19 with TRBJ2-7; a possible D gene is TRBD1 (6 bases). V shed 2 bases and J shed 3 bases, with 8 bases lying between them. The CDR3 consists of 13 residues. The germline V gene has CDR1 LNHDA and CDR2 SQIVND (reference sequence).

The chain employs TRBV5-6 and TRBJ1-1; D gene unclear. V was shortened by 2 bases and J by 0 bases, with 8 bases between the two germline ends. The CDR3 runs to 14 residues. Germline CDR1 and CDR2: SGHDT and YYEEEE. CDR3 amino acids: CASSFRGLNTEAFF. The CDR3 DNA reads TGTGCCAGCAGCTTCCGGGGTTTGAACACTGAAGCTTTCTTT.

The chain recombines TRBV30 with TRBJ1-1; D possibly corresponds to TRBD1 (5 bases). CDR3 length equals 13 residues. CDR1 is GTSNPN and CDR2 is SVGIG in the germline V gene (reference sequence). The V and J ends lost 0 bases and 7 bases respectively, with 12 bases between them. In nucleotides, the CDR3 is TGTGCCTGGAGTGTGGGTGGCAGGGATGAAGCTTTCTTT. Amino acid sequence: CAWSVGGRDEAFF.

V gene TRBV7-9 combines with J gene TRBJ1-1; D is undetermined. Germline CDR1 reads SEHNR; CDR2 reads FQNEAQ (reference sequence). CDR3 length equals 13 residues. Between the trimmed V and J ends, which lost 1 base and 1 base, there was a span of 4 bases. DNA for the CDR3: TGTGCCAGCAGCTTAGTACAGAACACTGAAGCTTTCTTT. Its protein is CASSLVQNTEAFF.